This TCR beta chain was documented in a study of OX40 agonist ivuxolimab in advanced cancers. Study overall: Partial responses were achieved by three patients, one with hepatocellular carcinoma and two with cutaneous melanoma. Whole-study results and caveats: Expanded clones belonging to CD8+ T cells outnumbered, on average, those of CD4+.

Profiled with immunoSEQ multiplex PCR; TCRdb holds only in-frame clones, not every one. This sample has approximately 94,000 clones, with around nine tenths found just once. In the case of this clone: The antigen is undetermined.

Autoimmune disease history or systemic immunosuppression led to patients being barred. Germline lookup yields CDR1 MGHDK and CDR2 SYGVNS. The CDR3 covers 13 residues. Trimming removed 7 bases from V and 7 bases from J, with 16 bases in between. The receptor was isolated from an adult with an advanced solid tumor such as melanoma, head and neck, liver or kidney cancer. The J gene is TRBJ1-2, the V gene TRBV25-1; possible D gene TRBD1, 6 bases. This material consisted of CD4+ or CD8+ T cells sorted from blood, taken in a trial of the OX40 agonist ivuxolimab. The CDR3 region is CASTGPGGRGYTF. The CDR3 nucleotides are TGTGCCAGCACCGGACCCGGGGGCCGTGGCTACACCTTC.